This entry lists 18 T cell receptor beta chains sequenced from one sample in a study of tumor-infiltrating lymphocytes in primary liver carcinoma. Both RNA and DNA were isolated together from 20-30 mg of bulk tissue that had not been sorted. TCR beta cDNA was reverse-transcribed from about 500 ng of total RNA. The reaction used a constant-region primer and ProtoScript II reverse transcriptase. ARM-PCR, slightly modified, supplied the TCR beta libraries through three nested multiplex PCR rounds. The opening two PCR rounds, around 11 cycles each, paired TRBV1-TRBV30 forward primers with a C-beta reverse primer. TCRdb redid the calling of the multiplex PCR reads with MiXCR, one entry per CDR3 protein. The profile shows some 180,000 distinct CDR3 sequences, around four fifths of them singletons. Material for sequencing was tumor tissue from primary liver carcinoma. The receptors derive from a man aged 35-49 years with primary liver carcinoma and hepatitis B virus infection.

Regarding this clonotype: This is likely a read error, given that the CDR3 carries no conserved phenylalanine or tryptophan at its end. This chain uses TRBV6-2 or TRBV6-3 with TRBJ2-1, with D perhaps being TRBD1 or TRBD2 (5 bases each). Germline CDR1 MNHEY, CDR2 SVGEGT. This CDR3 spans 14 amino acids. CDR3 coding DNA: TGTGCCATCAGTTACCGGGACCCCTACAATGAGCAGTTCTTA. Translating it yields CAISYRDPYNEQFL.

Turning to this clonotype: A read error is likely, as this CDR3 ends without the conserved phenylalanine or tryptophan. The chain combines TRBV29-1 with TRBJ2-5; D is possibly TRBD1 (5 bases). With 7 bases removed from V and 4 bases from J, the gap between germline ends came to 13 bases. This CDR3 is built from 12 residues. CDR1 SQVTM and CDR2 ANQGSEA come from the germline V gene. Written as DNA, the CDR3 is TGCAGCGGTTTGGACAATGGAGAGACCCAGTACCTC. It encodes CSGLDNGETQYL.

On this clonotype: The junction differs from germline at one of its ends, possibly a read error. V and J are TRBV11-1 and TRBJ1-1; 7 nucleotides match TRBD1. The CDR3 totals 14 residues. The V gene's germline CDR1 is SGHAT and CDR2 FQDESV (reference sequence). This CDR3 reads CASIGTDLNIEAFF. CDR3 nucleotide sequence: TGTGCCAGCATCGGGACAGACTTGAACATTGAAGCTTTCTTT.

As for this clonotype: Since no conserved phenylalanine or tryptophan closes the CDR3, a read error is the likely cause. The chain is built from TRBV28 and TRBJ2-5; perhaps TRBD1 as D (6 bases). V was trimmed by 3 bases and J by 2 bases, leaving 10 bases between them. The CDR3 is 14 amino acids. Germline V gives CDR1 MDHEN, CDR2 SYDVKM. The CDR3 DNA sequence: TGTGCCAGCAGTTTTGGTCAGGGGCAAGAGACCCAGTACTCC. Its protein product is CASSFGQGQETQYS.

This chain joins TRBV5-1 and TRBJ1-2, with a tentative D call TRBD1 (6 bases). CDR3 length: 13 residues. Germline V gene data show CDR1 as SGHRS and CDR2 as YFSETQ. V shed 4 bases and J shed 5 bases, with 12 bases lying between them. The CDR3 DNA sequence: TGCGCCAGCAGCAACAGGGTGGAATATGGCTACACCTTC. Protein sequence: CASSNRVEYGYTF. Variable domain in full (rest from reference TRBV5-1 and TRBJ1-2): KAGVTQTPRYLIKTRGQQVTLSCSPISGHRSVSWYQQTPGQGLQFLFEYFSETQRNKGNFPGRFSGRQFSNSRSEMNVSTLELGDSALYLCASSNRVEYGYTFGSGTRLTVV.

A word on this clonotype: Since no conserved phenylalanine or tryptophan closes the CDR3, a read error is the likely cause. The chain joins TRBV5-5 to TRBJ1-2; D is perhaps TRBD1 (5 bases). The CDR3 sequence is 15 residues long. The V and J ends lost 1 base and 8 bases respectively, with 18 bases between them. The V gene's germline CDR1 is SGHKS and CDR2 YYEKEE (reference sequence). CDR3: CASSLTWGKEGGYTL. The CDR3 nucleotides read TGTGCCAGCAGCTTGACCTGGGGGAAGGAAGGCGGCTACACCCTC.

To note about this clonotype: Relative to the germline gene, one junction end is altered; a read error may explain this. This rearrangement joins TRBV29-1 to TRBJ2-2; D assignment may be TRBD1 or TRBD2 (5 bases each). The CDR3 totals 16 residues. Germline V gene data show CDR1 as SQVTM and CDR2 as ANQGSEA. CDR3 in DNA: TGCAGCGTTCCGAGTCCAAGGGGCGCGAACACCGGGGAGCTGTATTTT. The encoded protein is CSVPSPRGANTGELYF.

CDR3 loop: CASSQDSDTLYNEQFF. The CDR3 DNA reads as TGCGCCAGCAGCCAAGATAGTGACACCCTGTACAATGAGCAGTTCTTC. The chain recombines TRBV4-3 with TRBJ2-1; D uncertain. Germline CDR1 LGHNA, CDR2 YSLEER. Trimming removed 0 bases at V and 4 bases at J, with 13 bases between. The CDR3 contains 16 residues.

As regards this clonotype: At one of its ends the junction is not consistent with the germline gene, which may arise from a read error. DNA of the CDR3: TGTGCCAGCAGCCGATGGCCGAGAGTAGCGGGAGAGAGGACAGATATGCAGTATTTT. As protein: CASSRWPRVAGERTDMQYF. The chain has TRBV11-2 and TRBJ2-3; TRBD2 agrees at 9 bases. This CDR3 contains 19 residues. In germline, CDR1 is SGHAT, CDR2 FQNNGV. The full variable domain, rest sourced from reference TRBV11-2 and TRBJ2-3, is EAGVAQSPRYKIIEKRQSVAFWCNPISGHATLYWYQQILGQGPKLLIQFQNNGVVDDSQLPKDRFSAERLKGVDSTLKIQPAKLEDSAVYLCASSRWPRVAGERTDMQYFGPGTRLTVL.

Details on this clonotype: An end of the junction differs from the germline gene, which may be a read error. The CDR3 nucleotides read TGTACCATCAGTGTCGAGAGGGGAGGGGATGACTACACCTTC. It yields the protein CTISVERGGDDYTF. The V and J genes are TRBV10-3 and TRBJ1-2; possibly TRBD1 for D (5 bases). This CDR3 contains 14 residues. Germline V gene data show CDR1 as ENHRY and CDR2 as SYGVKD.

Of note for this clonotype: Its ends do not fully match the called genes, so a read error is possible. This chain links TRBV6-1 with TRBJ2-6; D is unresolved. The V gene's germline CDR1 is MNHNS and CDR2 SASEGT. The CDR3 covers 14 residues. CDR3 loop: CVSSAVSRANVLSF. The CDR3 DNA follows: TGTGTCAGCAGTGCAGTCTCTAGGGCCAACGTCCTGTCTTTC.

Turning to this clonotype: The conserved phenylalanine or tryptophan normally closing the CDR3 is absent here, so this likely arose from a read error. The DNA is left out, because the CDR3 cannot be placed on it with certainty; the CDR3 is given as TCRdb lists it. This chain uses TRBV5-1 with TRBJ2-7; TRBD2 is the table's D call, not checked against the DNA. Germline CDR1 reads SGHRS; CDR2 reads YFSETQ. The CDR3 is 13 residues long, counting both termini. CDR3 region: CASREPTSYEQYS.

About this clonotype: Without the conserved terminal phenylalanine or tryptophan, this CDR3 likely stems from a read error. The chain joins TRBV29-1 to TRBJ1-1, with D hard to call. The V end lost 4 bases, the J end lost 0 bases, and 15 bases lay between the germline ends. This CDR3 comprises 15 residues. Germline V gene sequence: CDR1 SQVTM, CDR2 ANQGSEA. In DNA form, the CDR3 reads TGCAGCGTTGCCCCTGGTTGGGCGATGAACACTGAAGCTTTCATT. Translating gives CSVAPGWAMNTEAFI.

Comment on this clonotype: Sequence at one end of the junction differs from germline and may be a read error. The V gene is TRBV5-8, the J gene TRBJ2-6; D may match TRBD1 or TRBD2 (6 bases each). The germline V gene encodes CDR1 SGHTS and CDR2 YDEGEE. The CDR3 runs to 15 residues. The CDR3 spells CASSSNRDWANVLIF. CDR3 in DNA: TGTGCCAGCAGCTCCAACAGGGACTGGGCCAACGTCCTGATTTTC.

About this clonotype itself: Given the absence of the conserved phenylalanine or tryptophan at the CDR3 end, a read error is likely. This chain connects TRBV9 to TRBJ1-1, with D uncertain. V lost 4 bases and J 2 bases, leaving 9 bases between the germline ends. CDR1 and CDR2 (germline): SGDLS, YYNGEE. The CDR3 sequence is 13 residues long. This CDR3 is CASSRMINTEAFT. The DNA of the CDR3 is TGTGCCAGCAGCAGGATGATCAACACTGAAGCTTTCACT.

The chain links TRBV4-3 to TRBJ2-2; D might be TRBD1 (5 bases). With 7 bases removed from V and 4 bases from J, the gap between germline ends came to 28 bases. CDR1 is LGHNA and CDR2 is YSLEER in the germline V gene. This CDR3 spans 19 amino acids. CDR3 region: CASNPRNPTRGGSTGELFF. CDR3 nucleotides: TGCGCCAGCAACCCCCGAAACCCGACAAGGGGCGGCTCCACCGGGGAGCTGTTTTTT.

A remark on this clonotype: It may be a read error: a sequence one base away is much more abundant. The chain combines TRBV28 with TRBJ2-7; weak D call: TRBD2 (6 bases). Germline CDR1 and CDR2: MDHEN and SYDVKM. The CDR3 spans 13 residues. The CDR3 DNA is TGTGCCAGCAGTTTAGGCGGGAAGCGCGAGCTGTACTTC. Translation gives CASSLGGKRELYF.

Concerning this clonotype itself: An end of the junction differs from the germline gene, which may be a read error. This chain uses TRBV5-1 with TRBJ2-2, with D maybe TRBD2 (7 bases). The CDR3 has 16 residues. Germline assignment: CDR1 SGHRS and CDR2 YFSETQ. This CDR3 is CAISLAGAWSTGELFF. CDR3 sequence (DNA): TGCGCCATCAGCTTGGCGGGGGCGTGGAGCACCGGGGAACTGTTTTTT. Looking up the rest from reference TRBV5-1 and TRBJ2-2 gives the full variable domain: KAGVTQTPRYLIKTRGQQVTLSCSPISGHRSVSWYQQTPGQGLQFLFEYFSETQRNKGNFPGRFSGRQFSNSRSEMNVSTLELGDSALYLCAISLAGAWSTGELFFGEGSRLTVL.